The 27 T cell receptor beta chains below come from one sample, sequenced in a study of pediatric ulcerative colitis. During colonoscopy, one to two rectal pinch biopsies were collected. Libraries were prepared by immunoSEQ multiplex PCR; TCRdb keeps only in-frame clonotypes and omits some of them. The data contain about 40,000 clones, roughly 70% of them singletons. Sequencing used gut tissue. The receptor source for this set is a boy under 18 with severe ulcerative colitis.

The chain is built from TRBV6-5 and TRBJ2-3; D uncertain. The CDR3 runs 15 residues. Germline V gene lookup returns CDR1 MNHEY and CDR2 SVGAGI. V was trimmed by 2 bases and J by 6 bases, leaving 15 bases between them. The CDR3 DNA reads TGTGCCAGCAGTTACCCCGTCCAAAAGTGGGATACGCAGTATTTT. This codes for CASSYPVQKWDTQYF.

This chain connects TRBV10-2 to TRBJ1-2; D ambiguous. CDR1 is WSHSY, CDR2 SAAADI, per germline. Trimming left V 0 bases short and J 1 base short, with 6 bases between. The CDR3 length is 14 residues. CDR3 sequence: CASSESRVNYGYTF. CDR3 in DNA: TGCGCCAGCAGTGAGTCAAGGGTTAACTATGGCTACACCTTC.

This rearrangement joins TRBV12-5 to TRBJ1-2; unclear D gene. Germline V lookup: CDR1 LGHNT, CDR2 FRNRAP. The CDR3 spans 14 residues. Trimming took 6 bases from V and 2 from J, leaving 13 bases between them. CDR3 amino acids: CASGNEISNYGYTF. CDR3 nucleotide sequence: TGTGCTAGTGGCAACGAAATTTCGAACTATGGCTACACCTTC.

This clone was found a few times. V gene TRBV9 combines with J gene TRBJ2-7, with D perhaps TRBD1 (6 bases). V shed 4 bases and J shed 4 bases, with 15 bases lying between them. CDR3 length: 14 residues. Germline V gene lookup returns CDR1 SGDLS and CDR2 YYNGEE. CDR3 DNA: TGTGCCAGCAGCACGGAACCCAGGGGTTACGAGCAGTACTTC. Amino acids: CASSTEPRGYEQYF.

The V call is TRBV5-6, the J call TRBJ2-7; 8 bases align to TRBD1. V was pared by 2 bases and J by 5 bases, with 9 bases of the junction left unmatched. The CDR3 sequence is 15 residues long. Germline-derived CDR1 and CDR2 are SGHDT and YYEEEE. CDR3 sequence (DNA): TGTGCCAGCAGCTTAGTGTCAGGGGGCAAGGACGAGCAGTACTTC. It codes for CASSLVSGGKDEQYF.

The chain carries TRBV30 and TRBJ2-5; the match to TRBD2 covers 10 bases. This CDR3 is 14 amino acids long. Germline assignment: CDR1 GTSNPN and CDR2 SVGIG (reference sequence). V lost 4 bases to trimming and J lost 5 bases; unmatched junction nucleotides: 7. The CDR3 loop reads CAWKSGGARETQYF. The CDR3 bases are TGTGCCTGGAAAAGCGGGGGGGCCCGTGAGACCCAGTACTTC.

This chain uses TRBV5-4 with TRBJ2-1; 9 positions match TRBD1. Germline CDR1 is SGHNT and CDR2 is YYREEE (reference sequence). CDR3 length: 15 amino acids. Losses at the gene ends were 0 bases for V and 4 bases for J; bases not matched to a gene: 2. CDR3 bases: TGTGCCAGCAGCTTGGACAGGGGGCGATACAATGAGCAGTTCTTC. Amino acids: CASSLDRGRYNEQFF.

CDR3 region: CASSPSRQGWGSPLHF. DNA for the CDR3: TGTGCCAGCAGTCCCTCGAGACAGGGTTGGGGTTCACCCCTCCACTTT. V and J are TRBV6-6 and TRBJ1-6, with 7 bases lining up with TRBD1. The trim removed 5 bases at V and 9 bases at J, leaving 13 bases unmatched. Per the germline V gene, CDR1 is MNHNY and CDR2 is SVGAGI (reference sequence). This CDR3 is 16 amino acids long.

The V and J genes are TRBV2 and TRBJ2-3, with D uncertain. The length of the CDR3 is 14 residues. The V and J ends lost 4 bases and 5 bases respectively, with 13 bases between them. Germline-derived CDR1 and CDR2 are SNHLY and FYNNEI. The CDR3 region is CASSGLIKKDTQYF. CDR3 nucleotide sequence: TGTGCCAGCAGTGGTCTAATTAAAAAAGATACGCAGTATTTT. The full variable domain, rest sourced from reference TRBV2 and TRBJ2-3, is EPEVTQTPSHQVTQMGQEVILRCVPISNHLYFYWYRQILGQKVEFLVSFYNNEISEKSEIFDDQFSVERPDGSNFTLKIRSTKLEDSAMYFCASSGLIKKDTQYFGPGTRLTVL.

The gene calls are TRBV5-1 and TRBJ2-5, with TRBD2 matching 12 bases. This CDR3 has 17 amino acids. V dropped 3 bases and J dropped 1; count of bases not matched to a gene: 7. Germline values: CDR1 SGHRS, CDR2 YFSETQ. The CDR3 bases are TGCGCCAGCAGCTCCGGAGTGGGACTAGCGGGCCAAGAGACCCAGTACTTC. As protein: CASSSGVGLAGQETQYF.

CDR3 protein: CASSLGVQSQETQYF. CDR3 sequence (DNA): TGTGCCAGCAGCCTCGGGGTACAAAGCCAAGAGACCCAGTACTTC. The rearrangement joins TRBV28 to TRBJ2-5; D perhaps matches TRBD2 (5 bases). CDR3 length: 15 residues. CDR1 is MDHEN, CDR2 SYDVKM, per germline. The ends were cut back, 6 bases at V and 1 base at J, with 15 bases in the middle.

The chain employs TRBV4-1 and TRBJ2-7, with 10 bases matching TRBD1. This CDR3 is 15 amino acids long. Germline loops: CDR1 MGHRA, CDR2 YSYEKL. J was trimmed by 3 bases and V by 4 bases; bases with no gene match: 6. The CDR3 here is CASSLGGQGNYEQYF. The DNA of the CDR3 is TGCGCCAGCAGCCTCGGGGGACAGGGGAACTACGAGCAGTACTTC.

This clone has a handful of counts. The chain joins TRBV4-1 to TRBJ1-3; no firm D call. Germline CDR1 is MGHRA and CDR2 is YSYEKL. Trimming shortened V by 0 bases and J by 3 bases, and 9 bases separated the two germline ends. The CDR3 totals 15 residues. In DNA form, the CDR3 reads TGCGCCAGCAGCCAAGATGGGCAGGTTGGAAACACCATATATTTT. Amino acid sequence: CASSQDGQVGNTIYF.

The chain couples TRBV6-1 to TRBJ2-7; D is unclear. The CDR3 sequence is 16 residues long. The germline gives CDR1 MNHNS, CDR2 SASEGT. V gave up 0 bases and J gave up 6 bases, with 18 bases separating them. This chain's CDR3 is CASSEAVGRIVPEQYF. The CDR3 DNA reads TGTGCCAGCAGTGAAGCGGTCGGCAGAATCGTCCCCGAGCAGTACTTC.

The chain links TRBV28 to TRBJ1-4; D gene unclear. This CDR3 region has 15 residues. Between the trimmed V and J ends, which lost 4 bases and 3 bases, there was a span of 12 bases. CDR1 is MDHEN and CDR2 is SYDVKM in the germline V gene. CDR3 region: CASSSNSGPNEKLFF. The DNA for the CDR3 is TGTGCCAGCAGTTCTAATTCCGGGCCTAATGAAAAACTGTTTTTT.

In regard to this clone: Other DNA sequences in the same sample also yield this CDR3. The chain couples TRBV6-1 to TRBJ2-3; D ambiguous. This CDR3 comprises 15 residues. Germline CDR1 MNHNS, CDR2 SASEGT. With 2 bases removed from V and 0 bases from J, the gap between germline ends came to 9 bases. In nucleotides, the CDR3 is TGTGCCAGCAGTGAAAGAGGTGATAGCACAGATACGCAGTATTTT. Its translation is CASSERGDSTDTQYF.

This clone was detected once. The chain joins TRBV6-1 to TRBJ2-7; no clear D. Germline V gene lookup returns CDR1 MNHNS and CDR2 SASEGT. V lost 4 bases, J lost 2 bases, and 3 bases lay in between. The CDR3 length is 11 residues. CDR3 DNA sequence: TGTGCCAGCAGTGGGGCCTACGAGCAGTACTTC. Encoded protein: CASSGAYEQYF.

The chain has TRBV28 and TRBJ2-7; D possibly uses TRBD1 or TRBD2 (5 bases each). V lost 5 bases and J lost 6, with 14 bases in between. Per germline, CDR1 MDHEN and CDR2 SYDVKM. The CDR3 length is 13 residues. The CDR3 sequence is CASSRLMGTEQYF. Here the CDR3 DNA reads TGTGCCAGCAGTCGCCTTATGGGGACCGAGCAGTACTTC.

The chain links TRBV28 to TRBJ2-1, with D perhaps matching TRBD1 or TRBD2 (5 bases each). Trimming shortened V by 5 bases and J by 0 bases, and 23 bases separated the two germline ends. CDR3 length equals 19 residues. CDR1 is MDHEN and CDR2 is SYDVKM in the germline V gene. CDR3 coding DNA: TGTGCCAGCAGTCCCACATCGCCAAGGGACCTCAGCTCCTACAATGAGCAGTTCTTC. This codes for CASSPTSPRDLSSYNEQFF.

This clone was counted only a few times. The chain joins TRBV7-9 to TRBJ1-1; no clear D. Trimming removed 1 base at V and 1 base at J, with 7 bases between. Germline CDR1 SEHNR, CDR2 FQNEAQ (reference sequence). The CDR3 consists of 14 residues. The CDR3 protein is CASSLGAENTEAFF. Here the CDR3 DNA reads TGTGCCAGCAGCTTAGGAGCGGAGAACACTGAAGCTTTCTTT.

The chain employs TRBV18 and TRBJ1-3; the D gene is possibly TRBD1 (6 bases). The germline V gene encodes CDR1 KGHSH and CDR2 LQKENI. V lost 2 bases, J lost 0 bases, and 11 bases lay in between. This CDR3 is built from 16 residues. The CDR3 DNA is TGTGCCAGCTCACCAGACAGGACCGTCTCTGGAAACACCATATATTTT. Its translation: CASSPDRTVSGNTIYF.

This chain uses TRBV7-9 with TRBJ2-4; 7 bases fit TRBD2. Losses at the gene ends were 3 bases for V and 0 bases for J; bases not matched to a gene: 5. CDR3 length: 16 residues. Germline values: CDR1 SEHNR, CDR2 FQNEAQ (reference sequence). DNA of the CDR3: TGTGCCAGCAGCTTGGGGGGGACCTTAGCCAAAAACATTCAGTACTTC. The encoded protein is CASSLGGTLAKNIQYF.

This rearrangement joins TRBV9 to TRBJ2-2; tentative D call: TRBD1 (6 bases). Germline V gives CDR1 SGDLS, CDR2 YYNGEE. This CDR3 region has 16 residues. V was cut by 4 bases and J by 1 base, with 14 bases left in between. The CDR3 protein is CASSSQTGKNTGELFF. The CDR3 DNA reads as TGTGCCAGCAGCTCACAGACAGGAAAGAACACCGGGGAGCTGTTTTTT.

This clone was counted between two and nine times. The chain is built from TRBV10-3 and TRBJ2-7; D possibly uses TRBD1 or TRBD2 (7 bases each). This CDR3 is 15 amino acids long. V was pared by 8 bases and J by 2 bases, with 19 bases between. Germline V CDR1 and CDR2: ENHRY, SYGVKD. CDR3 sequence: CAIRQGEGLTYEQYF. The CDR3 bases are TGTGCCATCCGCCAGGGGGAGGGCCTGACCTACGAGCAGTACTTC.

As DNA, the CDR3 is TGTGCCAGCAGCGAAGACAGGAACACTGAAGCTTTCTTT. Its protein product is CASSEDRNTEAFF. V gene TRBV9 combines with J gene TRBJ1-1; the D gene is possibly TRBD1 (5 bases). There are 13 residues in the CDR3. Germline assignment: CDR1 SGDLS and CDR2 YYNGEE. Between the trimmed V and J ends, which lost 3 bases and 1 base, there was a span of 7 bases. Supplemented by reference TRBV9 and TRBJ1-1, the full variable domain reads DSGVTQTPKHLITATGQRVTLRCSPRSGDLSVYWYQQSLDQGLQFLIQYYNGEERAKGNILERFSAQQFPDLHSELNLSSLELGDSALYFCASSEDRNTEAFFGQGTRLTVV.

This chain uses TRBV7-9 with TRBJ2-1; 8 positions agree with TRBD2. CDR1 SEHNR and CDR2 FQNEAQ come from the germline V gene (reference sequence). With 5 bases clipped from V and 5 bases from J, the junction kept 14 bases outside the gene matches. This CDR3 is built from 17 residues. The DNA of the CDR3 is TGTGCCAGCAGCACCGGGACTAGTGGGGGGGCCCACAATGAGCAGTTCTTC. It codes for CASSTGTSGGAHNEQFF.

This sequence joins TRBV9 and TRBJ2-3; TRBD2 is a possible D gene (5 bases). Germline V CDR1 and CDR2: SGDLS, YYNGEE. The V and J ends lost 0 bases and 2 bases respectively, with 16 bases between them. The length of the CDR3 is 17 residues. The CDR3 DNA is TGTGCCAGCAGCGTAGGAGGGATTACCCCCCACACAGATACGCAGTATTTT. Translated, it gives CASSVGGITPHTDTQYF.